This T cell receptor beta chain was recorded in a study of CD8+CD57+ T cells in acquired aplastic anemia. Background on the study: CD4+ and CD8+ cells, once sorted, gave DNA averaging roughly 3.2 ug. Study-level points and caveats: With respect to CD8+ Simpson's diversity, patients and controls did not differ significantly. The number of CD8+ CDR3 sequences shared by patients and controls was roughly 30.

Remarks on this clonotype: Its antigen is currently unknown.

Looked up from germline, CDR1 is LGHDT and CDR2 is YNNKEL (reference sequence). The CDR3 has 15 amino acids. The V end lost 5 bases, the J end lost 4 bases, and 18 bases lay between the germline ends. Genomic DNA served as template for TCR beta VDJ and CDR3 profiling. TCRdb re-called the reads with MiXCR, one entry per CDR3 protein. Here the sample spans around 190,000 distinct CDR3 sequences, 61% being singletons. The V call is TRBV3-1, the J call TRBJ2-7, with D perhaps matching TRBD2 (5 bases). Sequenced material: sorted CD4+, CD8+, or CD8+CD57+ T cells (not recorded which) from PBMCs. The clonotype comes from a human donor in good health. The CDR3 region is CASSNRGRGSYEQYF. The DNA for the CDR3 is TGTGCCAGCAGCAACCGAGGACGGGGTTCTTACGAGCAGTACTTC.